This TCR beta chain appears in the sequencing data of a study of T cells in Graves' hyperthyroidism and ophthalmopathy. The V end lost 6 bases, the J end lost 7 bases, and 16 bases lay between the germline ends. The CDR3 is made up of 14 amino acids. Germline assignment: CDR1 MDHEN and CDR2 SYDVKM. This clonotype has just a few counts. Absence of ophthalmopathy progression within 18 months defined stable Graves' hyperthyroidism. RNA transcripts served as the template for amplifying TCR beta CDR3 regions. The HTBI primer set served for first-round RT-PCR of the TCR CDR3. From the multiplex PCR reads, TCRdb called clonotypes with MiXCR, one entry per CDR3 protein. The sample shows 540,000 or so distinct CDR3 sequences, 15% to 18% of them seen only once.

The sample was blood. V usage is TRBV28 and J usage is TRBJ1-5; D ambiguous. This sequence originates from a woman aged 30 to 39 with Graves' hyperthyroidism. The CDR3 nucleotides read TGTGCCAGCAGCCCCGGAGGGCATTCGCAGCCCCAGCATTTT. It codes for CASSPGGHSQPQHF.